The rows below give T cell receptor beta chains drawn from one sample of a study of identical twins. TCRdb reprocessed the 5' RACE reads with MiXCR, giving one entry per CDR3 protein. The table shows 300,000 to 400,000 distinct CDR3 sequences, with around 9.7% occurring only once. The sample taken for sequencing was naive T cells sorted from blood. All receptors come from a woman aged 50 to 60 in good health. Both conserved end residues are part of each CDR3. Each record gives: J gene, V gene, clone size, D gene, CDR3 DNA, CDR3 protein. A D gene is named only where the DNA matches it firmly. Some rows mark clone size as missing; the rest say once, few, many or name a class of expanded clone.

TRBJ2-3 | TRBV7-3 | many | NA | TGTGCCAGCAGCTTAGCTGGGTCTGTAGTTTCGGATACGCAGTATTTT | CASSLAGSVVSDTQYF
TRBJ2-1 | TRBV5-1 | NA | TRBD2 | TGCGCCAGCAGCTCGCGACTAGCGGGAGGGCCGGATGAGCAGTTCTTC | CASSSRLAGGPDEQFF
TRBJ1-2 | TRBV3-1 | few | NA | TGTGCCAGCAGCCTATCCACCGCGGGACTTCGAAACTATGGCTACACCTTC | CASSLSTAGLRNYGYTF
TRBJ2-5 | TRBV12-3/TRBV12-4 | NA | NA | TGTGCCAGCAGTCCCAAACGGGACACCGAAGAGACCCAGTACTTC | CASSPKRDTEETQYF
TRBJ1-2 | TRBV10-3 | few | NA | TGTGCCATCAGTGAGGTCGGACTTAACTATGGCTACACCTTC | CAISEVGLNYGYTF
TRBJ2-7 | TRBV2 | few | TRBD1 | TGTGCCAGCATACGGCCGGGACAGGGGGACGAGCAGTACTTC | CASIRPGQGDEQYF
TRBJ2-3 | TRBV5-1 | many | NA | TGCGCCAGCAGGGCTAGCCTCAACACAGATACGCAGTATTTT | CASRASLNTDTQYF
TRBJ2-5 | TRBV5-5 | NA | NA | TGTGCCAGCAGCTTTTTTATGGGAGAGGTAGAGACCCAGTACTTC | CASSFFMGEVETQYF
TRBJ2-7 | TRBV27 | few | NA | TGTGCCAGCAGTTTATCGAACGAGCAGTACTTC | CASSLSNEQYF
TRBJ1-6 | TRBV14 | few | NA | TGTGCCAGCAGCCCTGGACACAGCGGGGCTTCACCCCTCCACTTT | CASSPGHSGASPLHF
TRBJ1-1 | TRBV5-1 | NA | TRBD1 | TGCGCCATCAGCTTGGGTGGACAGGAGGGGACTGAAGCTTTCTTT | CAISLGGQEGTEAFF
TRBJ2-1 | TRBV29-1 | few | TRBD1 | TGCAGCGTTACGATTCACAGGGGAGAAAAGTTCTTC | CSVTIHRGEKFF
TRBJ1-4 | TRBV20-1 | few | NA | TGCAGTGCTAGTATGCCAGGGTGGGATGAAAAACTGTTTTTT | CSASMPGWDEKLFF
TRBJ2-3 | TRBV2 | few | TRBD2 | TGTGCCAGCAGTGAATGGCGGGAGAGACCCGCAGATACGCAGTATTTT | CASSEWRERPADTQYF
TRBJ2-1 | TRBV20-1 | NA | TRBD2 | TGCAGTGCTAGAGACCCTCGACTAGCGGGAGTTAACGATGAGCAGTTCTTC | CSARDPRLAGVNDEQFF
TRBJ2-1 | TRBV7-9 | many | NA | TGTGCCAGCAGCCCCTGGGATTCCTACAATGAGCAGTTCTTC | CASSPWDSYNEQFF
TRBJ2-2 | TRBV12-3/TRBV12-4 | many | TRBD2 | TGTGCCAGCAGTTTTAAGGGACTAGCGGGGCAGAACACCGGGGAGCTGTTTTTT | CASSFKGLAGQNTGELFF
TRBJ2-1 | TRBV7-2 | many | TRBD2 | TGTGCCAGCAGCTCTTCGACTAGCCACAGGACTGAGCAGTTCTTC | CASSSSTSHRTEQFF
TRBJ2-2 | TRBV12-3/TRBV12-4 | many | TRBD1 | TGTGCCAGTCAGACGATAGGGGGCGGCACCGGGGAGCTGTTTTTT | CASQTIGGGTGELFF
TRBJ2-3 | TRBV6-1 | few | NA | TGTGCCAGCAGCACCGACAGCATTAATACAGATACGCAGTATTTT | CASSTDSINTDTQYF
TRBJ1-1 | TRBV27 | once | NA | TGTGCCAGCAAAAGATCGGAAGTTATTGAAGCTTTCTTT | CASKRSEVIEAFF
TRBJ2-3 | TRBV5-1 | few | NA | TGCGCCAGCAGCTTGGCTACTAGCACAGATACGCAGTATTTT | CASSLATSTDTQYF